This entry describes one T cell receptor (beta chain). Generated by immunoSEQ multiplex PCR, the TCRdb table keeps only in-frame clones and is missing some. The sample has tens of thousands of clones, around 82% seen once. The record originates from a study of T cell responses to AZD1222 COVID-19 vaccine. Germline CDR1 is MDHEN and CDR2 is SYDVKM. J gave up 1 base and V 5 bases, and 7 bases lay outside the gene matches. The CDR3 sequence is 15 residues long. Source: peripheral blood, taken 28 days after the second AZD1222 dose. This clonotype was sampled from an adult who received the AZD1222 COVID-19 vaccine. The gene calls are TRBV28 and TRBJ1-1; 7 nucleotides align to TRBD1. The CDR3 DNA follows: TGTGCCAGCAGTACGACAGGGAGATCGAACACTGAAGCTTTCTTT. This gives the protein CASSTTGRSNTEAFF. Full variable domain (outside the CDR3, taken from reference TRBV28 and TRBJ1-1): DVKVTQSSRYLVKRTGEKVFLECVQDMDHENMFWYRQDPGLGLRLIYFSYDVKMKEKGDIPEGYSVSREKKERFSLILESASTNQTSMYLCASSTTGRSNTEAFFGQGTRLTVV.